One sample yielded the 7 T cell receptor beta chains listed below, sequenced in a study of Graves' ophthalmopathy and Graves' hyperthyroidism. Amplifying from RNA transcripts, the study obtained TCR beta CDR3 regions. An opening RT-PCR round employed HTBI primers and preceded a second-round multiplex PCR. TCRdb processed the multiplex PCR reads anew with MiXCR; each CDR3 protein has one entry. The table shows about 740,000 distinct CDR3 sequences, with roughly two fifths occurring only once. What was sequenced was peripheral blood. Receptor source: an adult man with Graves' ophthalmopathy.

The chain recombines TRBV10-3 with TRBJ1-5; TRBD1 aligns across 10 bases. Trimming cost V 2 bases and J 5 bases; bases outside gene matches: 6. CDR1 and CDR2 (germline): ENHRY, SYGVKD. The CDR3 length is 16 residues. The CDR3 DNA sequence: TGTGCCATCAGTGAGGAAATAGGGACAGGGGATCAGCCCCAGCATTTT. Protein product: CAISEEIGTGDQPQHF.

As for this clonotype: Since no conserved phenylalanine or tryptophan closes the CDR3, a read error is the likely cause. Because the CDR3's place on the DNA is in doubt, the DNA is left out and the CDR3 is given as listed by TCRdb. J is TRBJ1-6 and V is TRBV7-2; the DNA was not used to check the table's D call, TRBD1. The length of the CDR3 is 15 amino acids, counting both ends. The V gene's germline CDR1 is SGHTA and CDR2 FQGNSA. CDR3 amino acids: CASRDRTGVNSPHHI.

This clonotype was observed a few times. The chain couples TRBV6-1 to TRBJ2-7; TRBD1 matches at 9 bases. Germline V gene sequence: CDR1 MNHNS, CDR2 SASEGT. This CDR3 has 15 residues. With V trimmed by 6 bases and J by 2 bases, 8 bases remained unmatched. The CDR3 coding sequence is TGTGCCAGCAGCCAGCCGGGACAGGGTCCCTACGAGCAGTACTTC. Protein: CASSQPGQGPYEQYF.

Many counts were recorded for this clonotype. This chain uses TRBV2 with TRBJ2-5; 7 bases are shared with TRBD1. Germline V CDR1 and CDR2: SNHLY, FYNNEI. The CDR3 extends over 15 amino acids. With V trimmed by 6 bases and J by 4 bases, 11 bases remained unmatched. The CDR3 is CASSVLGQARETQYF. Written as DNA, the CDR3 is TGTGCCAGCAGCGTTCTAGGACAGGCACGAGAGACCCAGTACTTC.

This CDR3 is CSAPGLAGSDTQYF. CDR3 in DNA: TGCAGCGCTCCGGGACTAGCGGGATCGGATACGCAGTACTTC. The chain joins TRBV20-1 to TRBJ2-7; TRBD2 matches 13 bases. This CDR3 is built from 14 residues. Germline V lookup: CDR1 DFQATT, CDR2 SNEGSKA (reference sequence).

Regarding this clonotype: A read error may produce the germline difference seen at one junction end. The gene calls are TRBV20-1 and TRBJ2-6, with 9 bases that match TRBD2. The CDR3 consists of 19 residues. The germline gives CDR1 DFQATT, CDR2 SNEGSKA (reference sequence). The CDR3 region has the DNA TGCAGTGCTAGCCCTATACCGGGACTAGCAGACTCTGTGGCCAACGTCCTGACTTTC. Its translation is CSASPIPGLADSVANVLTF.

This clonotype was detected only a few times. The V and J genes are TRBV6-5 and TRBJ2-7, with 7 bases aligning to TRBD2. This CDR3 has 17 residues. Trimming removed 6 bases from V and 3 bases from J; junction bases left unmatched: 17. The V gene's germline CDR1 is MNHEY and CDR2 SVGAGI. CDR3 DNA: TGTGCCAGCAGAACCGGGGTTTGGGCCCGCGGGGGCTACGAGCAGTACTTC. It encodes CASRTGVWARGGYEQYF.